These T cell receptor beta chains were read from a single sample in a study of blood T cell repertoires in COVID-19. Data came from immunoSEQ multiplex PCR; TCRdb stores just in-frame clones and leaves some out. The sample includes around 230,000 clones, approximately 90% of them seen just once. The sequencing sample was made of PBMCs or T cells enriched from blood (not recorded which). The receptor source for this set is a woman aged 40 to 50 with acute COVID-19. Each CDR3 is given with its conserved first and last residue. A D gene is named only where the DNA matches it firmly.

v_gene	d_gene	j_gene	CDR3aa
TRBV9	TRBD2	TRBJ2-5	CASSVGPGGQETQYF
TRBV9	NA	TRBJ2-5	CASSGPGSQETQYF
TRBV20-1	NA	TRBJ2-7	CSASSGRTYEQYF
TRBV4-2	NA	TRBJ2-1	CASSQDDSTEQFF
TRBV20-1	NA	TRBJ2-3	CSASPGLSTDTQYF
TRBV6-1	TRBD2	TRBJ2-7	CASSESSGGMYEQYF
TRBV5-1	NA	TRBJ1-4	CASQEREKLFF
TRBV7-9	TRBD1	TRBJ1-1	CASSLTGDRDEAFF
TRBV19	NA	TRBJ1-1	CASSILRGTEAFF
TRBV7-2	NA	TRBJ2-1	CASSFKAATGGNEQFF
TRBV4-1	NA	TRBJ1-1	CASSQGPFQGRGAFF
TRBV15	NA	TRBJ1-1	CATSRDQEGNTEAFF
TRBV30	NA	TRBJ1-2	CAWSPFGGGGYTF
TRBV2	NA	TRBJ2-1	CASSEDGQGVGDEQFF
TRBV10-1	NA	TRBJ2-7	CASSEASRSEQYF
TRBV2	NA	TRBJ2-7	CASSEERGGEQYF
TRBV4-1	NA	TRBJ1-1	CASSQEVGGAFF
TRBV7-2	NA	TRBJ1-1	CASSYTANTEAFF
TRBV7-2	NA	TRBJ1-5	CASSLAGAGTESQHF
TRBV2	TRBD1	TRBJ1-5	CASREYRGLRDQPQHF
TRBV11-3	NA	TRBJ2-1	CASSRRWTSNNEQFF
TRBV19	NA	TRBJ1-1	CASSVNTEAFF
TRBV9	TRBD1	TRBJ2-5	CASSQQGAGVETQYF
TRBV12-5	NA	TRBJ2-1	CASGLVASGTLDPFF
TRBV7-2	NA	TRBJ1-6	CASSSQGQNSPLHF
TRBV7-2	TRBD1	TRBJ1-1	CASSAPRQGRNTEAFF
TRBV24-1	NA	TRBJ2-1	CATSDGRDFHNEQFF
TRBV9	NA	TRBJ1-1	CASSPREHPNTEAFF
TRBV7-9	TRBD2	TRBJ2-1	CASSSRLAGDRNEQFF
TRBV3-1/TRBV3-2	TRBD1	TRBJ2-1	CASSLPGTGSNEQFF
TRBV29-1	NA	TRBJ2-5	CSSALNLGSETQYF
TRBV11-2	TRBD1	TRBJ1-2	CASSFGQGRGYTF
TRBV20-1	NA	TRBJ1-2	CSASQGGNYYGYTF
TRBV15	NA	TRBJ2-3	CATSRGWVREGTDTQYF
TRBV30	TRBD2	TRBJ2-3	CAWSGLAGGTDTQYF
TRBV12-3/TRBV12-4	NA	TRBJ2-7	CASSLGTPYEQYF
TRBV19	NA	TRBJ1-2	CASSMIDRTPNYGYTF
TRBV2	NA	TRBJ1-3	CASSEDISGNTIYF
TRBV5-1	NA	TRBJ1-2	CASSPDIRTPGYTF
TRBV6-2/TRBV6-3	NA	TRBJ1-6	CASSYSDSPNSPLHF
TRBV19	NA	TRBJ1-2	CASADGKTGTMLGYTF
TRBV9	NA	TRBJ1-2	CASSVVVREGYTF
TRBV4-2	NA	TRBJ1-5	CASSQAGQPQHF
TRBV19	NA	TRBJ1-2	CASQQGRYGYTF
TRBV12-3/TRBV12-4	NA	TRBJ1-2	CASSPGESWGYTF
TRBV7-9	NA	TRBJ1-4	CASSFGRGIATNEKLVF
TRBV21-1	NA	TRBJ2-7	CASSPPGGTGIPHEQYF
TRBV6-5	NA	TRBJ1-3	CASGLDGGTGNTIYF
TRBV2	NA	TRBJ2-5	CASRAGALQETQYF